This T cell receptor beta chain was captured in a study of T cells in tuberculosis. On the study more broadly: In South Africa, adults with active tuberculosis were compared with IGRA-negative and latently infected IGRA-positive adolescents. Study-level points and caveats: Active tuberculosis patients had shorter CDR3-alpha; the beta difference was nonsignificant.

Each donor contributed 85,000 to 100,000 T cells on average, unsorted. Losses at the gene ends were 2 bases for V and 9 bases for J; bases not matched to a gene: 6. The CDR3 runs 14 residues. CDR1 and CDR2 (germline): MGHRA, YSYEKL. Clones were read by immunoSEQ multiplex PCR, and TCRdb kept only the in-frame ones, dropping some. The table includes more than 30,000 clones, approximately 94% detected once. As regards this clone: The antigen is undetermined.

The TCR originated in a donor aged 10-35 years with latent tuberculosis or without tuberculosis infection. Some clones in this sample may be carry-over from other donors' samples. The chain employs TRBV4-1 and TRBJ2-1, with TRBD2 matching 8 bases. The sample was PBMCs. CDR3 DNA sequence: TGCGCCAGCAGCCAAACCGGGGGGGCGGGTGAGCAGTTCTTC. Protein: CASSQTGGAGEQFF.